This T cell receptor beta chain was captured by sequencing in a study of T cells in Graves' hyperthyroidism and ophthalmopathy. About the study: Pretreatment peripheral blood was obtained at initial diagnosis.

Worth noting for this clonotype: The antigen remains undetermined.

The PBMCs were sourced from fresh peripheral blood (less than 11 ml). Amplified TCR beta CDR3 regions derived from RNA transcripts. HTBI primers drove first-round RT-PCR of the TCR CDR3. TCRdb itself ran the multiplex PCR reads through MiXCR, one entry per CDR3 protein. This sample has hundreds of thousands of distinct CDR3 sequences, with around 13% found just once. Points from the study as a whole: Separation of ophthalmopathy from stable hyperthyroidism was achieved by a 13 V-J model.

This CDR3 is built from 15 residues. Germline CDR1 reads SGHDN; CDR2 reads FVKESK. V was pared by 1 base and J by 4 bases, with 11 bases between. The specimen was blood. This TCR derives from a woman aged 45-65 years with Graves' ophthalmopathy. The chain employs TRBV14 and TRBJ2-1; D is uncertain. The CDR3 protein is CASSQVVSPYNEQFF. The CDR3 nucleotides are TGTGCCAGCAGCCAAGTAGTGTCGCCTTACAATGAGCAGTTCTTC.